This T cell receptor (beta chain) was recorded in a study of molecular identifiers for immune sequencing clone quantification. Findings and limits, study-wide: Effector cells kept over 97% of their molecules in clones above 20 RNA copies, while naive cells kept under 1% there.

Ten or more counts support this clonotype. Its specificity is unknown. This CDR3 contains 12 residues. V lost 0 bases, J lost 11 bases, and 13 bases lay in between. CDR1 DFQATT and CDR2 SNEGSKA come from the germline V gene (reference sequence). Using its own MiXCR run on the PCR reads, TCRdb lists one record per CDR3 protein. This table holds 550,000 to 750,000 distinct CDR3 sequences, around 20% found once. The sample taken for sequencing was naive CD8+ T cells from blood, with Jurkat cell RNA spiked in. Regarding subset: FACS-sorted CD8+CD4-CCR7+CD45RA+ naive T cells. This sequence originates from a human donor in good health. Some libraries in this study had Jurkat cell RNA spiked in. This chain links TRBV20-1 with TRBJ1-1, with unresolved D. Written as DNA, the CDR3 is TGCAGTGCTAGAGATCATGGGGATTACGCTTTCTTT. Its protein is CSARDHGDYAFF.